The entry below describes one T cell receptor beta chain. These data belong to a study of blood T cell repertoires in COVID-19. Study summary: Acute-phase and convalescent COVID-19 samples originated in the United States, Italy and Spain. Sources were T cells, B-cell-depleted T cells, or PBMCs; the material itself was cDNA or gDNA.

V lost 1 base to trimming and J lost 3 bases, with 10 bases between them. CDR3 length equals 15 residues. Germline values: CDR1 MGHRA, CDR2 YSYEKL. Per the original data handling: From reference gene primer amplification, estimates of nucleated cell counts were derived. Repertoires were generated with immunoSEQ multiplex PCR, while TCRdb's copy carries only in-frame clones and drops some. The D gene and trimming were derived from the DNA, and the V and J assignments and clone size from that table. The sample holds about 62,000 clones; 76% are singletons and the top ten take about 6.4%. The V and J genes are TRBV4-1 and TRBJ1-5; TRBD1 is a possible D gene (5 bases). Sequenced input: peripheral blood. This sequence was found in a woman between 50 and 59 years old with active or convalescent COVID-19. The DNA for the CDR3 is TGCGCCAGCAGCCAAGTCAGACAGCCCAATCAGCCCCAGCATTTT. This encodes CASSQVRQPNQPQHF.